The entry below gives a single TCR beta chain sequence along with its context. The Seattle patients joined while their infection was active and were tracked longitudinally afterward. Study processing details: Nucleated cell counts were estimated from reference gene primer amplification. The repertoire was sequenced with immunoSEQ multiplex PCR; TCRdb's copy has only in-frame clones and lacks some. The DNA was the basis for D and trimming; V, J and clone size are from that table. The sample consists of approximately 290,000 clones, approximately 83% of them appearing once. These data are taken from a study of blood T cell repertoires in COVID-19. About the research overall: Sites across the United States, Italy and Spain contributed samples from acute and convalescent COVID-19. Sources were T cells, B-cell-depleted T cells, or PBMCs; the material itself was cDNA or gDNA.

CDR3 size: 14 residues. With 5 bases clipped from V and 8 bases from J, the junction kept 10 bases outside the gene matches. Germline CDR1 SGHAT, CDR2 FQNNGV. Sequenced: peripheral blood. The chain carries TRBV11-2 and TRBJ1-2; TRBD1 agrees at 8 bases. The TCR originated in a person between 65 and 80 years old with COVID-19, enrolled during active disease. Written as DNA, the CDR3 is TGTGCCAGCAGCCGATACCCAGGGGGCAGGGGCTACACCTTC. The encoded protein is CASSRYPGGRGYTF.